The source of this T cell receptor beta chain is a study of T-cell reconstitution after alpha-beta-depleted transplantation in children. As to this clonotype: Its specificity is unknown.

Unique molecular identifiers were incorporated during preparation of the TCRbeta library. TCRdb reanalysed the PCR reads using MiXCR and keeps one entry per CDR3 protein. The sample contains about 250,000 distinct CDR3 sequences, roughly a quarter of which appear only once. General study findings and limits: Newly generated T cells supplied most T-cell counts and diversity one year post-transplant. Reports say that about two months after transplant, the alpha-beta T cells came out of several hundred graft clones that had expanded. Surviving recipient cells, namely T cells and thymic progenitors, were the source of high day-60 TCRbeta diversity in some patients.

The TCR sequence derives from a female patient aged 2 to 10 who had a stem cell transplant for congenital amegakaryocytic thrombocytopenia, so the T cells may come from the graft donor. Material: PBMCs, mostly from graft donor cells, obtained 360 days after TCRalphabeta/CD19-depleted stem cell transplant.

CDR3 in amino acids: CASSPQREAAYEQYF. DNA for the CDR3: TGCGCCAGCAGCCCCCAGCGGGAAGCGGCCTACGAGCAGTACTTC. The chain employs TRBV4-3 and TRBJ2-7; 7 bases map to TRBD2. The CDR3 runs 15 residues. With 4 bases clipped from V and 2 bases from J, the junction kept 8 bases outside the gene matches. The V gene's germline CDR1 is LGHNA and CDR2 YSLEER.